This TCR beta chain was retrieved from a study of OX40 agonist ivuxolimab in advanced cancers. TCRdb's copy holds only in-frame clones and misses some; the assay was immunoSEQ multiplex PCR. The profile shows tens of thousands of clones, over 70% of them singletons. Trimming removed 2 bases from V and 7 bases from J; junction bases left unmatched: 5. CDR3 length equals 15 residues. Germline values: CDR1 SGHVS, CDR2 FQNEAQ. This sequence joins TRBV7-8 and TRBJ2-1; 10 bases agree with TRBD2. The specimen comprised CD4+ or CD8+ T cells sorted from blood, sampled in a trial of the OX40 agonist ivuxolimab. The source of this sequence is an adult with an advanced solid tumor such as melanoma, head and neck, liver or kidney cancer. CDR3 nucleotide sequence: TGTGCCAGCAGCTTACTAGCGGGAGTGCGTAATGAGCAGTTCTTC. It specifies CASSLLAGVRNEQFF.